Listed here are 11 T cell receptor beta chains from one sample, sequenced in a study of T cell responses to AZD1222 COVID-19 vaccine. Libraries were prepared by immunoSEQ multiplex PCR; TCRdb keeps only in-frame clonotypes and omits some of them. Of around 120,000 clones in the sample, more than 75% were seen once. The specimen was peripheral blood, collected on day 0 of AZD1222 vaccination. The receptors were gathered from an adult in good health.

The gene calls are TRBV7-9 and TRBJ1-3; 9 positions agree with TRBD1. The CDR3 runs 15 residues. J lost 4 bases, V lost 5 bases, and 6 bases had no gene match. Germline V gene sequence: CDR1 SEHNR, CDR2 FQNEAQ (reference sequence). The DNA of the CDR3 is TGTGCCAGCAGCCCCCGGGACAGGGACGGAAACACCATATATTTT. Translation: CASSPRDRDGNTIYF.

V usage is TRBV4-1 and J usage is TRBJ1-1; no clear D gene. The CDR3 covers 16 residues. CDR1 and CDR2 from the germline V gene are MGHRA and YSYEKL. V lost 1 base and J lost 0, with 12 bases in between. The CDR3 DNA is TGCGCCAGCAGCCAAGCCCCCCTCACTGTGAACACTGAAGCTTTCTTT. Translated, it gives CASSQAPLTVNTEAFF.

About this clone: A read error may produce the germline difference seen at one junction end. V usage is TRBV2 and J usage is TRBJ2-7, with 9 bases aligning to TRBD1. Germline V gene sequence: CDR1 SNHLY, CDR2 FYNNEI. The CDR3 loop spans 10 amino acids. The chain's CDR3 is CASSGGTGKF. The DNA of the CDR3 is TGTGCCAGCAGTGGAGGGACAGGGAAGTTC.

This rearrangement joins TRBV18 to TRBJ2-5; D unclear. V was shortened by 3 bases and J by 1 base, with 6 bases between the two germline ends. This CDR3 has 13 amino acids. Germline V gives CDR1 KGHSH, CDR2 LQKENI. The CDR3 DNA is TGTGCCAGCTCACCGGTTCGCCAAGAGACCCAGTACTTC. Protein product: CASSPVRQETQYF.

The chain links TRBV6-6 to TRBJ2-5, with TRBD1 as a possible D gene (6 bases). Germline values: CDR1 MNHNY, CDR2 SVGAGI (reference sequence). This CDR3 spans 15 amino acids. Trimming shortened V by 2 bases and J by 2 bases, and 12 bases separated the two germline ends. The CDR3 DNA reads TGTGCCAGCAGTTACACGACAGGACTTCAAGAGACCCAGTACTTC. It is translated as CASSYTTGLQETQYF.

This clone was seen once. The rearrangement links TRBV7-8 to TRBJ1-3; TRBD1 might be the D (6 bases). Germline lookup yields CDR1 SGHVS and CDR2 FQNEAQ. This CDR3 comprises 15 residues. The V end was cut by 5 bases, the J end by 4 bases, with 15 bases between. CDR3 DNA sequence: TGTGCCAGCAGCAGACCCGGGACACGCGGAAACACCATATATTTT. It codes for CASSRPGTRGNTIYF.

The V call is TRBV7-8, the J call TRBJ2-7; D unclear. This CDR3 has 13 residues. V lost 0 bases, J lost 2 bases, and 5 bases lay in between. Germline CDR1 and CDR2: SGHVS and FQNEAQ. This CDR3 is CASSLAGTYEQYF. The DNA for the CDR3 is TGTGCCAGCAGCTTAGCAGGGACCTACGAGCAGTACTTC.

This chain joins TRBV6-5 and TRBJ1-2, with D maybe TRBD1 (6 bases). Germline assignment: CDR1 MNHEY and CDR2 SVGAGI. The CDR3 length is 15 residues. V was pared by 0 bases and J by 2 bases, with 10 bases between. CDR3 loop: CASSYSGQLNYGYTF. The CDR3 bases are TGTGCCAGCAGTTACTCGGGACAACTGAACTATGGCTACACCTTC.

The rearrangement uses TRBV19 and TRBJ2-5; 11 bases fit TRBD2. J lost 5 bases, V lost 8 bases, and 10 bases had no gene match. The CDR3 length is 15 residues. The germline CDR1 and CDR2 sequences are LNHDA and SQIVND (reference sequence). The CDR3 here is CASCSGGAGEETQYF. CDR3 nucleotide sequence: TGTGCCAGTTGTAGCGGGGGGGCCGGTGAGGAGACCCAGTACTTC.

The chain couples TRBV18 to TRBJ2-3; no reliable D call. The CDR3 runs to 12 residues. The V gene lost 3 bases and the J gene lost 2 bases, with 3 bases spanning the gap. CDR1 and CDR2 from the germline V gene are KGHSH and LQKENI. This CDR3 is CASSPYTDTQYF. As DNA, the CDR3 is TGTGCCAGCTCACCGTACACAGATACGCAGTATTTT.

The sample holds a few counts of this clone. The chain uses TRBV4-1 and TRBJ1-1; TRBD1 agrees at 10 bases. This CDR3 contains 17 residues. Germline CDR1 reads MGHRA; CDR2 reads YSYEKL. V shed 4 bases and J 0 bases; nucleotides not matched to a gene: 8. The CDR3 DNA reads as TGCGCCAGCAGCCCGGGACAGGGGAAGAGTGTGAACACTGAAGCTTTCTTT. Its protein is CASSPGQGKSVNTEAFF.